The next 27 T cell receptor beta chains were all read from a single sample in a study of blood T cell repertoires in COVID-19. The assay was immunoSEQ multiplex PCR, and TCRdb's table has in-frame clones only and misses some. The sample consists of some 270,000 clones, more than 75% of them appearing once. The sample consisted of peripheral blood. Receptors were obtained from a man between 35 and 55 years old with active or convalescent COVID-19.

The chain uses TRBV11-1 and TRBJ2-4, with D possibly matching TRBD2 (5 bases). CDR1 is SGHAT, CDR2 FQDESV, per germline (reference sequence). V lost 5 bases and J lost 8, with 16 bases in between. The CDR3 contains 14 residues. CDR3 nucleotides: TGTGCCAGCAGCCCCCGTAAGAAGGGAGACATTCAGTACTTC. Encoded protein: CASSPRKKGDIQYF.

The chain employs TRBV19 and TRBJ2-3, with D maybe TRBD2 (5 bases). Trimming shortened V by 6 bases and J by 0 bases, and 13 bases separated the two germline ends. This CDR3 has 15 residues. Germline-derived CDR1 and CDR2 are LNHDA and SQIVND (reference sequence). CDR3 sequence reads: CASSVARTSTDTQYF. The CDR3 DNA reads as TGTGCCAGTAGCGTTGCGAGGACTAGCACAGATACGCAGTATTTT.

The genes are TRBV24-1 and TRBJ1-1; maybe TRBD1 (5 bases). CDR1 is KGHDR and CDR2 is SFDVKD in the germline V gene. The CDR3 sequence is 14 residues long. The V gene lost 4 bases and the J gene lost 10 bases, with 18 bases spanning the gap. CDR3 nucleotides: TGTGCCACCAGTGAAGACAGACTGGCGGTGGGAGCTTTCTTT. Translated, it gives CATSEDRLAVGAFF.

A few counts support this clone. This sequence joins TRBV3-1 (or the pseudogene TRBV3-2) and TRBJ1-6; tentative D call: TRBD1 (6 bases). The CDR3 spans 14 residues. Germline CDR1 is LGHDT and CDR2 is YNNKEL (reference sequence). V was shortened by 2 bases and J by 5 bases, with 7 bases between the two germline ends. The CDR3 is CASSQTGNNSPLHF. CDR3 sequence (DNA): TGTGCCAGCAGCCAAACAGGGAATAATTCACCCCTCCACTTT.

The chain links TRBV19 to TRBJ1-5; perhaps TRBD1 as D (6 bases). V gave up 4 bases and J gave up 1 base, with 11 bases separating them. Germline V lookup: CDR1 LNHDA, CDR2 SQIVND (reference sequence). The CDR3 length is 15 residues. Written as DNA, the CDR3 is TGTGCCAGTAGTAGATACAGGGTCAGCAATCAGCCCCAGCATTTT. Translated: CASSRYRVSNQPQHF.

This rearrangement joins TRBV9 to TRBJ2-7, with a tentative D call TRBD1 (6 bases). V was trimmed by 3 bases and J by 5 bases, leaving 21 bases between them. Germline lookup yields CDR1 SGDLS and CDR2 YYNGEE. The CDR3 covers 16 residues. This CDR3 reads CASSEGDGSAKNEQYF. For the CDR3, the DNA is TGTGCCAGCAGCGAGGGGGATGGCAGTGCTAAGAACGAGCAGTACTTC. The whole variable domain, filled in from reference TRBV9 and TRBJ2-7, reads DSGVTQTPKHLITATGQRVTLRCSPRSGDLSVYWYQQSLDQGLQFLIQYYNGEERAKGNILERFSAQQFPDLHSELNLSSLELGDSALYFCASSEGDGSAKNEQYFGPGTRLTVT.

This clone was detected once. The rearrangement joins TRBV30 to TRBJ1-1, with D possibly being TRBD1 (6 bases). The CDR3 is made up of 13 amino acids. Germline-derived CDR1 and CDR2 are GTSNPN and SVGIG (reference sequence). Between the trimmed V and J ends, which lost 0 bases and 11 bases, there was a span of 16 bases. This CDR3 is CAWSVNRDTAAFF. The CDR3 DNA sequence: TGTGCCTGGAGTGTAAATCGGGACACCGCGGCTTTCTTT.

V usage is TRBV19 and J usage is TRBJ1-5; D unclear. CDR1 is LNHDA, CDR2 SQIVND, per germline (reference sequence). V was trimmed by 6 bases and J by 2 bases, leaving 17 bases between them. CDR3 size: 16 residues. CDR3 in amino acids: CASSPQVGWGNQPQHF. For the CDR3, the DNA is TGTGCCAGTAGCCCCCAGGTGGGTTGGGGCAATCAGCCCCAGCATTTT.

The chain carries TRBV3-1 (or the pseudogene TRBV3-2) and TRBJ2-5; no clear D gene. The ends were cut back, 2 bases at V and 5 bases at J, with 9 bases in the middle. The CDR3 is 13 residues long. The germline V gene encodes CDR1 LGHDT and CDR2 YNNKEL (reference sequence). CDR3 coding DNA: TGTGCCAGCAGCCAATACGGGTACGAGACCCAGTACTTC. Protein sequence: CASSQYGYETQYF.

The chain employs TRBV7-3 and TRBJ1-1, with D maybe TRBD1 (5 bases). The CDR3 length is 14 residues. Germline-derived CDR1 and CDR2 are SGHTA and FQGTGA. V lost 2 bases and J 1 base, leaving 8 bases between the germline ends. CDR3 in amino acids: CASSLGAGNTEAFF. In DNA, the CDR3 is TGTGCCAGCAGCTTAGGGGCTGGGAACACTGAAGCTTTCTTT.

The chain recombines TRBV7-9 with TRBJ1-4; D uncertain. V lost 1 base and J lost 1, with 10 bases in between. The CDR3 totals 16 residues. CDR1 is SEHNR and CDR2 is FQNEAQ in the germline V gene (reference sequence). Here the CDR3 DNA reads TGTGCCAGCAGCTTAGGGGTGGGAGAAACTAATGAAAAACTGTTTTTT. It is translated as CASSLGVGETNEKLFF.

The rearrangement links TRBV9 to TRBJ1-6; TRBD1 agrees at 10 bases. Trimming at V came to 4 bases and at J to 5 bases, leaving 12 bases not matched to a gene. Germline-derived CDR1 and CDR2 are SGDLS and YYNGEE. This CDR3 is 18 amino acids long. The CDR3 loop is CASSPPTGGLGHNSPLHF. The CDR3 DNA reads as TGTGCCAGCAGCCCTCCGACAGGGGGCTTGGGACATAATTCACCCCTCCACTTT.

V usage is TRBV30 and J usage is TRBJ1-3, with D uncertain. CDR3 length equals 14 residues. V was clipped by 3 bases and J by 0 bases, with 9 bases between them. Germline assignment: CDR1 GTSNPN and CDR2 SVGIG (reference sequence). In DNA, the CDR3 is TGTGCCTGGAGCGCGGGTAGCTCTGGAAACACCATATATTTT. It codes for CAWSAGSSGNTIYF. The whole variable domain, filled in from reference TRBV30 and TRBJ1-3, reads SQTIHQWPATLVQPVGSPLSLECTVEGTSNPNLYWYRQAAGRGLQLLFYSVGIGQISSEVPQNLSASRPQDRQFILSSKKLLLSDSGFYLCAWSAGSSGNTIYFGEGSWLTVV.

A remark on this clone: Distinct nucleotide sequences in the sample also encode this CDR3. The V and J genes are TRBV18 and TRBJ1-2, with TRBD1 matching over 7 bases. The CDR3 sequence is 13 residues long. J lost 3 bases, V lost 6 bases, and 4 bases had no gene match. In germline, CDR1 is KGHSH, CDR2 LQKENI. The CDR3: CASSPDRDYGYTF. In DNA, the CDR3 is TGTGCCAGCTCGCCCGACAGGGACTATGGCTACACCTTC.

The rearrangement links TRBV11-1 to TRBJ2-1, with TRBD2 identical over 7 bases. CDR1 and CDR2 (germline): SGHAT, FQDESV (reference sequence). The CDR3 is 15 residues long. J was trimmed by 2 bases and V by 6 bases; bases with no gene match: 7. The CDR3 sequence is CASSPGRGAYNEQFF. The DNA of the CDR3 is TGTGCCAGCAGTCCCGGTCGGGGGGCCTACAATGAGCAGTTCTTC.

This rearrangement joins TRBV18 to TRBJ1-1; the D is unclear. V dropped 3 bases and J dropped 0 bases, with 11 bases sitting between them. This CDR3 comprises 15 residues. Germline V lookup: CDR1 KGHSH, CDR2 LQKENI. The CDR3 here is CASSPRGSLNTEAFF. CDR3 sequence (DNA): TGTGCCAGCTCACCTCGAGGGTCTCTGAACACTGAAGCTTTCTTT.

The chain uses TRBV7-2 and TRBJ2-3; the match to TRBD2 covers 9 bases. This CDR3 has 16 residues. Germline values: CDR1 SGHTA, CDR2 FQGNSA. V dropped 4 bases and J dropped 0; count of bases not matched to a gene: 5. CDR3 residues: CASSSTSGGSTDTQYF. The CDR3 DNA reads TGTGCCAGCAGCTCGACTAGCGGAGGGAGCACAGATACGCAGTATTTT.

This CDR3 is CASSLGRGWTGYTF. In DNA form, the CDR3 reads TGTGCCAGCAGCTTGGGCAGGGGGTGGACTGGCTACACCTTC. The rearrangement uses TRBV5-6 and TRBJ1-2, with 7 nucleotides matching TRBD1. This CDR3 has 14 amino acids. The trim removed 0 bases at V and 7 bases at J, leaving 6 bases unmatched. Germline V gives CDR1 SGHDT, CDR2 YYEEEE.

Notes on this clone: Other DNA sequences in this sample translate to the same CDR3. The chain links TRBV25-1 to TRBJ1-2, with 8 nucleotides matching TRBD1. Germline-derived CDR1 and CDR2 are MGHDK and SYGVNS. This CDR3 has 15 amino acids. Unmatched junction bases numbered 1, after V lost 1 base and J lost 0 bases. The CDR3 coding sequence is TGTGCCAGCAGTGAATCGACAGGGGCTAACTATGGCTACACCTTC. Translated, it gives CASSESTGANYGYTF.

The chain combines TRBV5-1 with TRBJ2-7, with 11 bases matching TRBD2. Unmatched junction bases numbered 5, after V lost 4 bases and J lost 2 bases. The germline CDR1 and CDR2 sequences are SGHRS and YFSETQ. CDR3 length: 15 residues. The CDR3 DNA sequence: TGCGCCAGCAGCCGAGGGACTAGCGGAACCTACGAGCAGTACTTC. It encodes CASSRGTSGTYEQYF.

Worth noting for this clone: A read error is possible here, since a much larger clone lies one base away. The chain combines TRBV19 with TRBJ1-4; D uncertain. The CDR3 spans 12 residues. Germline V gene data show CDR1 as LNHDA and CDR2 as SQIVND (reference sequence). Trimming removed 9 bases from V and 6 bases from J, with 11 bases in between. The CDR3 is CASQGGDEKLFF. The CDR3 DNA reads TGTGCCAGCCAAGGAGGCGATGAAAAACTGTTTTTT.

The chain has TRBV7-2 and TRBJ2-4; 9 positions agree with TRBD2. Trimming cost V 7 bases and J 6 bases; bases outside gene matches: 10. Per germline, CDR1 SGHTA and CDR2 FQGNSA. This CDR3 is 15 amino acids long. The CDR3 DNA reads as TGTGCCAGCAATTCACCTGGGACTAGCTCAAACATTCAGTACTTC. It encodes CASNSPGTSSNIQYF.

This chain connects TRBV27 to TRBJ2-7; 8 bases agree with TRBD2. Trimming cost V 6 bases and J 0 bases; bases outside gene matches: 7. The CDR3 totals 15 residues. Per germline, CDR1 MNHEY and CDR2 SMNVEV (reference sequence). CDR3 loop: CASSSPGLGSYEQYF. Written as DNA, the CDR3 is TGTGCCAGCAGCTCCCCGGGACTAGGCTCCTACGAGCAGTACTTC.

This CDR3 is CASSLATGAQETQYF. Written as DNA, the CDR3 is TGTGCCAGCAGCTTGGCAACAGGGGCCCAAGAGACCCAGTACTTC. The chain carries TRBV5-5 and TRBJ2-5, with 7 positions matching TRBD1. The J segment lost 1 base and the V segment lost 0 bases, leaving 3 bases of the junction unmatched. The CDR3 covers 15 residues. CDR1 and CDR2 (germline): SGHKS, YYEKEE (reference sequence).

This clone occurred a few times. V and J are TRBV24-1 and TRBJ2-5, with 11 bases that match TRBD1. Looked up from germline, CDR1 is KGHDR and CDR2 is SFDVKD. The CDR3 totals 16 residues. The V segment lost 2 bases and the J segment 3 bases; nucleotides outside the gene matches: 4. The CDR3 region is CATSDSGTGGEETQYF. CDR3 nucleotide sequence: TGTGCCACCAGTGATTCCGGGACAGGGGGAGAAGAGACCCAGTACTTC.

This clone was detected only a few times. The V and J genes are TRBV12-3 or TRBV12-4 and TRBJ1-2; D is possibly TRBD1 (6 bases). The CDR3 covers 12 residues. Trimming stripped 8 bases from V and 2 bases from J, with 9 bases between. The CDR3 is CASQGSNYGYTF. CDR3 nucleotides: TGTGCCAGCCAGGGGTCCAACTATGGCTACACCTTC.

The CDR3 protein is CASHLSGDSYEQYF. CDR3 nucleotide sequence: TGTGCCAGCCATCTGAGCGGGGACTCCTACGAGCAGTACTTC. V usage is TRBV2 and J usage is TRBJ2-7, with 7 bases that match TRBD2. Germline values: CDR1 SNHLY, CDR2 FYNNEI. J gave up 0 bases and V 8 bases, and 7 bases lay outside the gene matches. CDR3 length: 14 amino acids.